This entry concerns a single T cell receptor (beta chain). Antigen specificity is unknown. The PCR employed 60 Vbeta primers together with 13 Jbeta primers. Clones were sequenced by immunoSEQ multiplex PCR, and TCRdb holds only the in-frame ones, with some missing. The sample has tens of thousands of clones, 60% to 75% seen once. These data come from a study of cytomegalovirus exposure and HLA in healthy donors. General study results and limits: TCR beta sequences reportedly predicted most subjects' HLA-A and HLA-B alleles accurately. Reportedly, a later analysis found an Asian-associated ancestry cluster had fewer N-insertions than the approximately 670-donor mean.

J gave up 1 base and V 1 base, and 4 bases lay outside the gene matches. Per the germline V gene, CDR1 is LGHNA and CDR2 is YSLEER. This CDR3 has 15 residues. The sequence derives from a male donor in good health and CMV-seropositive. The specimen sequenced was PBMCs. The chain uses TRBV4-3 and TRBJ2-7; 7 nucleotides match TRBD1. The DNA of the CDR3 is TGCGCCAGCAGCCAAGTCGGGACAGCTTCCTACGAGCAGTACTTC. As protein: CASSQVGTASYEQYF.